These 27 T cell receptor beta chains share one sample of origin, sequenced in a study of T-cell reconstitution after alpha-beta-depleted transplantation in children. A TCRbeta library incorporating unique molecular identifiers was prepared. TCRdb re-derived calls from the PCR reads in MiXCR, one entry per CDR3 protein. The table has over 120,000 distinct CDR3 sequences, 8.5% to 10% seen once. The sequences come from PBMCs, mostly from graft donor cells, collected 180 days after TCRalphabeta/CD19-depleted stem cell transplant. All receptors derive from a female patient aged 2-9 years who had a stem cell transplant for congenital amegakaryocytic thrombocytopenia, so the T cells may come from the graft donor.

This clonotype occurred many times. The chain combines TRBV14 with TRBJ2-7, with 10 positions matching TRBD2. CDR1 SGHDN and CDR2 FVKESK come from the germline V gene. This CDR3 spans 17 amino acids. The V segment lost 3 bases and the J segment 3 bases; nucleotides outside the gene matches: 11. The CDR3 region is CASSQPVGASGSYEQYF. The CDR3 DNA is TGTGCCAGCAGCCAGCCGGTAGGGGCTAGCGGGAGCTACGAGCAGTACTTC.

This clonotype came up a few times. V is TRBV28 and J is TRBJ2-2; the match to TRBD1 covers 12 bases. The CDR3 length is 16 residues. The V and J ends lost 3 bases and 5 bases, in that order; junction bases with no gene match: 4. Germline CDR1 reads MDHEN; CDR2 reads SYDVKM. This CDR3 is CASSFWDRGLTGELFF. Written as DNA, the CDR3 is TGTGCCAGCAGTTTTTGGGACAGGGGGCTAACCGGGGAGCTGTTTTTT.

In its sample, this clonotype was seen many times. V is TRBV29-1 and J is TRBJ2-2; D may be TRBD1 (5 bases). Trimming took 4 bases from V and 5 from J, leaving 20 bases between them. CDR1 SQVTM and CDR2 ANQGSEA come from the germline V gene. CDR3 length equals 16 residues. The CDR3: CSVVWAGFESTGELFF. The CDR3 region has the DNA TGCAGCGTTGTATGGGCAGGGTTTGAGAGTACCGGGGAGCTGTTTTTT.

CDR3 nucleotides: TGCGCCAGCAGCCCCGGGAGCGTAGCGGGAGGGTACAATGAGCAGTTCTTC. This translates into CASSPGSVAGGYNEQFF. This chain uses TRBV5-1 with TRBJ2-1; 11 positions agree with TRBD2. Germline values: CDR1 SGHRS, CDR2 YFSETQ. V trimming: 4 bases; J trimming: 4 bases; junction bases outside the gene matches: 10. The CDR3 is made up of 17 amino acids.

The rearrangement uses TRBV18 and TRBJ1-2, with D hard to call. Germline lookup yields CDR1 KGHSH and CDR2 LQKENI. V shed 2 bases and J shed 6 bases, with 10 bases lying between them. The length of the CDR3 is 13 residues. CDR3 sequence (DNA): TGTGCCAGCTCACCAGACCCGACGGATGGCTACACCTTC. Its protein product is CASSPDPTDGYTF.

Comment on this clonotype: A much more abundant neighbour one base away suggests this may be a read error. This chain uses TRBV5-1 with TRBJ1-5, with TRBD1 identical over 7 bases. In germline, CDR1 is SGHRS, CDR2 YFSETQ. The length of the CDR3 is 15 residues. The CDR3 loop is CASSLAGQGGQPHHF. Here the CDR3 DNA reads TGCGCCAGCAGCTTGGCCGGGCAGGGGGGTCAGCCCCATCATTTT.

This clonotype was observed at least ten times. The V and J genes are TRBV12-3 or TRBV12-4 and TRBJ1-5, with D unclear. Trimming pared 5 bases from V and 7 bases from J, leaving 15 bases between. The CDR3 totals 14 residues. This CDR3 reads CASSAPPFGQPQHF. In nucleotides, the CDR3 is TGTGCCAGCAGTGCCCCCCCGTTCGGGCAGCCCCAGCATTTT.

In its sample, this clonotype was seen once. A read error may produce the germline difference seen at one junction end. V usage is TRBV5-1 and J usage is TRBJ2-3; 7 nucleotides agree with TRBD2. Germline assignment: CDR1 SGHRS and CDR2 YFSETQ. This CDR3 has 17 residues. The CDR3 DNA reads TGCTCCAGCAGCTTAGGTGTGGGACTAACTAGCACAGATACGCAGTATTTT. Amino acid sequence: CSSSLGVGLTSTDTQYF.

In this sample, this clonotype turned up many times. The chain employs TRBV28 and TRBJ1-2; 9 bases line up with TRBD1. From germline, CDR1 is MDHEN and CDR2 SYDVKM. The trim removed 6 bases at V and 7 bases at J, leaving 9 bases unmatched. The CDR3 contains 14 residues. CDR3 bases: TGTGCCAGCAGAAAAACAGGGGGCGAGGGTGGCTACACCTTC. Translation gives CASRKTGGEGGYTF.

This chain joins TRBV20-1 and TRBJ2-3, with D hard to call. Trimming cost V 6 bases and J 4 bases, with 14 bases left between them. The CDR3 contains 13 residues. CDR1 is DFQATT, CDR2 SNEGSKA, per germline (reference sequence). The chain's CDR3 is CSAPKGVADTQYF. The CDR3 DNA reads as TGCAGTGCGCCGAAAGGAGTGGCAGATACGCAGTATTTT.

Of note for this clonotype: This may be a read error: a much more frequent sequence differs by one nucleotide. This CDR3 reads CASSLASSSGLFPDTQYF. For the CDR3, the DNA is TGCGCCAGCAGCTTGGCTAGCTCTAGCGGCCTCTTCCCAGATACGCAGTATTTT. V and J are TRBV5-1 and TRBJ2-3; TRBD2 matches 7 bases. The CDR3 has 18 residues. V lost 0 bases and J lost 4; bases outside the gene matches: 14. Germline assignment: CDR1 SGHRS and CDR2 YFSETQ.

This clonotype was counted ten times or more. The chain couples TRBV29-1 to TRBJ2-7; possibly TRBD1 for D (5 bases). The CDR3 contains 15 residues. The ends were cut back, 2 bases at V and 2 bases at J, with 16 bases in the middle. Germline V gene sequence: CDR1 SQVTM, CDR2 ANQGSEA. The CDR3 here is CSVELPGARPYEQYF. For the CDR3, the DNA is TGCAGCGTTGAACTCCCTGGGGCCCGCCCCTACGAGCAGTACTTC.

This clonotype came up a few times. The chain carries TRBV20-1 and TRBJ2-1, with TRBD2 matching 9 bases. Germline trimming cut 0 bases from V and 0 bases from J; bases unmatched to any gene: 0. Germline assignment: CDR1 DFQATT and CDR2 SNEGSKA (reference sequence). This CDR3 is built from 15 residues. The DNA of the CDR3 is TGCAGTGCTAGAGATAGCGGGAGCTCCTACAATGAGCAGTTCTTC. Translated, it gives CSARDSGSSYNEQFF.

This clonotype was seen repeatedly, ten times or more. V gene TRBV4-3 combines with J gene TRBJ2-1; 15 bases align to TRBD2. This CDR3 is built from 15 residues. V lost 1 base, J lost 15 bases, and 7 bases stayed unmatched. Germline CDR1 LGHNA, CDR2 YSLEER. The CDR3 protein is CASSQAPGLAGGTFF. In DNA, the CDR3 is TGCGCCAGCAGCCAAGCCCCGGGACTAGCGGGAGGCACGTTCTTC.

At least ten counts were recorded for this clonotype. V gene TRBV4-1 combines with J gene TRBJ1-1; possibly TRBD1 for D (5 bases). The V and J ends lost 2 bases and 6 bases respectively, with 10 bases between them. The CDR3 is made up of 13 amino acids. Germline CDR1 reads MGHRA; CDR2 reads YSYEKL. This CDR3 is CASSQPGPPEAFF. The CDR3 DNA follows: TGCGCCAGCAGCCAACCGGGACCCCCTGAAGCTTTCTTT.

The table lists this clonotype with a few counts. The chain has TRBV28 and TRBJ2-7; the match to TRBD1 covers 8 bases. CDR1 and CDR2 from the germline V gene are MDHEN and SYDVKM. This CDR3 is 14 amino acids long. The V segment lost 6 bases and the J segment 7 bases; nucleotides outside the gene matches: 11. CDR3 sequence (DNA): TGTGCCAGCAGAACGGGACAGGTCTATAGGGAGCAGTACTTC. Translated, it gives CASRTGQVYREQYF. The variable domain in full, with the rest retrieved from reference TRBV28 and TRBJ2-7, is DVKVTQSSRYLVKRTGEKVFLECVQDMDHENMFWYRQDPGLGLRLIYFSYDVKMKEKGDIPEGYSVSREKKERFSLILESASTNQTSMYLCASRTGQVYREQYFGPGTRLTVT.

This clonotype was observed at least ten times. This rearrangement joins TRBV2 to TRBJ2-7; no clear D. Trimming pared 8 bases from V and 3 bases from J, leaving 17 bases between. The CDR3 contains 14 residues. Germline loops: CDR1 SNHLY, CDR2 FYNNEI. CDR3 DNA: TGTGCCAGCCGGGCAAGGGAAGGGAACTACGAGCAGTACTTC. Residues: CASRAREGNYEQYF.

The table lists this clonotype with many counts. Here the CDR3 DNA reads TGTGCCATCAGGAGCGGGGGCGGAGAGACCCAGTACTTC. The encoded protein is CAIRSGGGETQYF. J is TRBJ2-5 and V is TRBV10-3; 8 bases align to TRBD2. The V segment lost 6 bases and the J segment 4 bases; nucleotides outside the gene matches: 4. Looked up from germline, CDR1 is ENHRY and CDR2 is SYGVKD. This CDR3 is built from 13 residues.

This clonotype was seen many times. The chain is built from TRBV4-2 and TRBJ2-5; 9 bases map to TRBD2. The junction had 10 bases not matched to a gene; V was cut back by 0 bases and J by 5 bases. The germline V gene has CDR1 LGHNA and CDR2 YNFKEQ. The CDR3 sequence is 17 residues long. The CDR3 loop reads CASSQDLGGRAGETQYF. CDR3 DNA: TGTGCCAGCAGCCAAGATCTTGGCGGGAGGGCCGGCGAGACCCAGTACTTC.

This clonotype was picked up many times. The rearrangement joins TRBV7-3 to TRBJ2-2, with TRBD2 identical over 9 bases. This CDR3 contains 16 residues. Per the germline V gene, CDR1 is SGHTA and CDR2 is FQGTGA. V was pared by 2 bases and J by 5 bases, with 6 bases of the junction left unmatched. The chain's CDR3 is CASSLGPSGTTGELFF. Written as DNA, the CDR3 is TGTGCCAGCAGCTTAGGGCCTAGCGGGACTACCGGGGAGCTGTTTTTT.

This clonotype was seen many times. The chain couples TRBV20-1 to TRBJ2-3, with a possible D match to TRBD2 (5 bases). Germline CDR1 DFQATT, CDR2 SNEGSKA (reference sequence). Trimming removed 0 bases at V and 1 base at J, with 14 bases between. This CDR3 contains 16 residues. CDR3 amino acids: CSARDRLILRTDTQYF. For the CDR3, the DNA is TGCAGTGCTAGAGATCGACTAATCCTCCGCACAGATACGCAGTATTTT.

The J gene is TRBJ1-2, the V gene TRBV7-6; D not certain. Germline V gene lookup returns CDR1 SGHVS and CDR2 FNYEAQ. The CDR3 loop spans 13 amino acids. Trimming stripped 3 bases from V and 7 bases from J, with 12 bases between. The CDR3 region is CASSFPDGSGYTF. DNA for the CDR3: TGTGCCAGCAGCTTTCCGGACGGGAGTGGCTACACCTTC.

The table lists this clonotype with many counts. The CDR3 protein is CASTRRSQGEVTMYF. The CDR3, as DNA: TGTGCCAGCACCCGAAGATCACAGGGGGAGGTGACTATGTACTTC. The chain is built from TRBV7-9 and TRBJ2-7; 8 nucleotides agree with TRBD1. The CDR3 length is 15 residues. The germline V gene encodes CDR1 SEHNR and CDR2 FQNEAQ (reference sequence). With 7 bases clipped from V and 12 bases from J, the junction kept 20 bases outside the gene matches. The full variable domain, with the rest looked up from reference TRBV7-9 and TRBJ2-7, is DTGVSQNPRHKITKRGQNVTFRCDPISEHNRLYWYRQTLGQGPEFLTYFQNEAQLEKSRLLSDRFSAERPKGSFSTLEIQRTEQGDSAMYLCASTRRSQGEVTMYFGPGTRLTVT.

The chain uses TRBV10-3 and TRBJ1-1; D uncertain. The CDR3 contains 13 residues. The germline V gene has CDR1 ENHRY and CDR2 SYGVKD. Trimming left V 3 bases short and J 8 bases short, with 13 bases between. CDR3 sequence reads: CAISDSPASEAFF. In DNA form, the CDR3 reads TGTGCCATCAGTGATAGTCCAGCCTCGGAAGCTTTCTTT.

The CDR3 DNA sequence: TGTGCCAGCAGCTTGCGGGCTCGGGGGGTGAACGTTCAGTACTTC. It specifies CASSLRARGVNVQYF. The rearrangement joins TRBV5-4 to TRBJ2-4, with TRBD2 identical over 7 bases. CDR1 is SGHNT and CDR2 is YYREEE in the germline V gene (reference sequence). V was pared by 1 base and J by 11 bases, with 12 bases of the junction left unmatched. There are 15 residues in the CDR3.

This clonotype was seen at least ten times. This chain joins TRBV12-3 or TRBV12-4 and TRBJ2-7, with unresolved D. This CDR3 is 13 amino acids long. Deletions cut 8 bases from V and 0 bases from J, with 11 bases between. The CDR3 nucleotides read TGTGCCAGCCTCGGTCCCGCCTCCTACGAGCAGTACTTC. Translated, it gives CASLGPASYEQYF.

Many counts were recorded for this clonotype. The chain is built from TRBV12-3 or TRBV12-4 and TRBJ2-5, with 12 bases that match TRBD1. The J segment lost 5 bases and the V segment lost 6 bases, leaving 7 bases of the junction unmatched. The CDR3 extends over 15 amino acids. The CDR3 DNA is TGTGCCAGCAGATCCGGGACAGGGGGCCTTGAGACCCAGTACTTC. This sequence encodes CASRSGTGGLETQYF.